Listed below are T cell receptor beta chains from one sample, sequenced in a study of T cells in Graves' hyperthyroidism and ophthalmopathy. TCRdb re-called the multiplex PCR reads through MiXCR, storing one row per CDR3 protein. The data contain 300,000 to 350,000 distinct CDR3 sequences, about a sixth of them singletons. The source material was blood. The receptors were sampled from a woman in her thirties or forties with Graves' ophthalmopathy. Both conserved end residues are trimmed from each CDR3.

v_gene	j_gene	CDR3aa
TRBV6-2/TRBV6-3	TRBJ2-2	ASRDRDKNTGELF
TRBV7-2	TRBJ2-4	ASSLAGEGARNIQY
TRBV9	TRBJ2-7	ASSVGKGLTYEQY
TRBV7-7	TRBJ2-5	ASSPSGAQETQY
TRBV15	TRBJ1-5	ATSSQGYQPQH
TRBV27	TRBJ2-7	ASSSGPRGTEQY
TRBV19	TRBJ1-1	ASKRDRVRSGSTEAF
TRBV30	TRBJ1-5	AWSVDRNQPQH
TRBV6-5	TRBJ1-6	ASSYSALGNSPLH
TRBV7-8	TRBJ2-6	ASSPGDRGDTGANVLT
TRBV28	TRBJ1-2	ASSPNRGRGYYGYT
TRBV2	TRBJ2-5	ASSYGTAGTQY
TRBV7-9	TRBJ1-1	ASSPGWGEAEAF
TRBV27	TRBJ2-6	ASSGLGPAGANVLT
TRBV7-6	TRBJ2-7	ASSTPKNREVPTFEQY
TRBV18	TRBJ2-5	ASSPPGTKRETQY
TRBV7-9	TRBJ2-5	ASSSYDRTDQETQY
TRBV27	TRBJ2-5	ASSFRLAGGLQETQY
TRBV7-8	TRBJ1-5	ASSFLGTGVIGNQPQH
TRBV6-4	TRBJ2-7	ASSTGTSGPSLYGQY
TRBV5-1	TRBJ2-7	ASSPLTGEVYEQY
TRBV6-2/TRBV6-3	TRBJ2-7	ASTPSLLAGVEQY